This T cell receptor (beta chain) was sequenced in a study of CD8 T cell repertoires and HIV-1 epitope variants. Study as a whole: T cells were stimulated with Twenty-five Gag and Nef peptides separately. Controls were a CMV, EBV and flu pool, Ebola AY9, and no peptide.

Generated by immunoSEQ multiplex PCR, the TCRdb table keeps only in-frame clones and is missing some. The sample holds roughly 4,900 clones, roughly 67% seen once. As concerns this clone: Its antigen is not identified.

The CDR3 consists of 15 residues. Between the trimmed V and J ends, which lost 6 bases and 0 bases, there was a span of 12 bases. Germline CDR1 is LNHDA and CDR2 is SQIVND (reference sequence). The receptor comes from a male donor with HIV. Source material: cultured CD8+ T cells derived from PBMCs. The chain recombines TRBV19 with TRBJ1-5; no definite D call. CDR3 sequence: CASSLDLLSNQPQHF. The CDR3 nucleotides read TGTGCCAGTAGCCTGGACTTACTTAGCAATCAGCCCCAGCATTTT. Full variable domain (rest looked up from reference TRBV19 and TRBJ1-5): DGGITQSPKYLFRKEGQNVTLSCEQNLNHDAMYWYRQDPGQGLRLIYYSQIVNDFQKGDIAEGYSVSREKKESFPLTVTSAQKNPTAFYLCASSLDLLSNQPQHFGDGTRLSIL.